The 24 T cell receptor beta chains below were found in one sample sequenced in a study of T cell responses to AZD1222 COVID-19 vaccine. This table comes from immunoSEQ multiplex PCR, and its TCRdb copy is limited to in-frame clones, with some not included. Of 150,000 or so clones in the sample, approximately 88% were seen once. Source: peripheral blood, taken on day 0 of AZD1222 vaccination. The source of these receptors is an adult in good health.

This rearrangement joins TRBV7-9 to TRBJ1-2, with D unclear. V dropped 1 base and J dropped 8 bases, with 8 bases sitting between them. There are 12 residues in the CDR3. Germline V lookup: CDR1 SEHNR, CDR2 FQNEAQ (reference sequence). CDR3 bases: TGTGCCAGCAGCTTAGTTTCGCGGGGCTACACCTTC. Encoded protein: CASSLVSRGYTF.

J is TRBJ2-5 and V is TRBV14, with TRBD2 identical over 11 bases. Germline assignment: CDR1 SGHDN and CDR2 FVKESK. The V and J ends lost 3 bases and 1 base, in that order; junction bases with no gene match: 16. The CDR3 consists of 20 residues. In DNA form, the CDR3 reads TGTGCCAGCAGCCAGACGGGACTAGCGGAAAAGCCAATCTCCCAAGAGACCCAGTACTTC. Translated, it gives CASSQTGLAEKPISQETQYF.

The DNA of the CDR3 is TGTGCCAGCAGCCAAGGACAGGGCCTATACAATGAGCAGTTCTTC. This gives the protein CASSQGQGLYNEQFF. The chain carries TRBV4-2 and TRBJ2-1; 7 bases align to TRBD1. Germline loops: CDR1 LGHNA, CDR2 YNFKEQ. V trimming: 1 base; J trimming: 4 bases; junction bases outside the gene matches: 4. The CDR3 sequence is 15 residues long.

J is TRBJ1-3 and V is TRBV6-1, with no clear D. The V gene lost 2 bases and the J gene lost 0 bases, with 2 bases spanning the gap. In germline, CDR1 is MNHNS, CDR2 SASEGT. CDR3 length: 13 amino acids. CDR3 sequence: CASSESSGNTIYF. Written as DNA, the CDR3 is TGTGCCAGCAGTGAAAGCTCTGGAAACACCATATATTTT.

The gene calls are TRBV11-3 and TRBJ1-2; D remains unclear. V was shortened by 4 bases and J by 0 bases, with 21 bases between the two germline ends. The CDR3 spans 18 residues. The V gene's germline CDR1 is SGHNT and CDR2 YENEEA. CDR3 amino acids: CASSYRATLGATNYGYTF. The CDR3 region has the DNA TGTGCCAGCAGCTATAGGGCTACTCTAGGAGCCACTAACTATGGCTACACCTTC.

The chain joins TRBV5-1 to TRBJ1-2; TRBD1 agrees at 9 bases. The CDR3 is 14 residues long. The junction had 7 bases not matched to a gene; V was cut back by 5 bases and J by 5 bases. Germline assignment: CDR1 SGHRS and CDR2 YFSETQ. CDR3 nucleotides: TGCGCCAGCAGAAAACAGGGGGCCCTTTATGGCTACACCTTC. Amino acid sequence: CASRKQGALYGYTF.

This rearrangement joins TRBV18 to TRBJ1-2; D might be TRBD1 (6 bases). From germline, CDR1 is KGHSH and CDR2 LQKENI. V lost 6 bases and J lost 2, with 13 bases in between. The CDR3 loop spans 14 amino acids. The CDR3 loop reads CASSPMRGNYGYTF. CDR3 in DNA: TGTGCCAGCTCTCCAATGAGGGGGAACTATGGCTACACCTTC.

V is TRBV19 and J is TRBJ2-1; maybe TRBD1 (5 bases). From germline, CDR1 is LNHDA and CDR2 SQIVND (reference sequence). The CDR3 sequence is 16 residues long. V was clipped by 3 bases and J by 1 base, with 13 bases between them. The CDR3 is CASSILVTVSYNEQFF. The CDR3 DNA reads as TGTGCCAGTAGTATTCTGGTGACAGTGTCCTACAATGAGCAGTTCTTC.

The gene calls are TRBV6-1 and TRBJ2-1; 14 bases line up with TRBD2. The CDR3 has 16 residues. Per germline, CDR1 MNHNS and CDR2 SASEGT. V was clipped by 3 bases and J by 5 bases; unmatched bases: 3. In DNA form, the CDR3 reads TGTGCCAGCAGTGACCGACTAGCGGGAGGGGACAATGAGCAGTTCTTC. It is translated as CASSDRLAGGDNEQFF.

The count of this clone is one. The V and J genes are TRBV7-3 and TRBJ2-5; maybe TRBD2 (6 bases). The CDR3 has 13 residues. Per the germline V gene, CDR1 is SGHTA and CDR2 is FQGTGA. Trimming took 0 bases from V and 10 from J, leaving 12 bases between them. The DNA of the CDR3 is TGTGCCAGCAGCTTAACGACGGAGGGCAACCAGTACTTC. This sequence encodes CASSLTTEGNQYF.

V gene TRBV15 combines with J gene TRBJ1-2; D remains unclear. This CDR3 contains 17 residues. Deletions cut 1 base from V and 6 bases from J, with 21 bases between. CDR1 is LNHNV and CDR2 is YYDKDF in the germline V gene (reference sequence). The CDR3 nucleotides are TGTGCCACCAGCAGAGGGGCCCGGGCAGTCGAATGGGATGGCTACACCTTC. Its protein is CATSRGARAVEWDGYTF.

The chain employs TRBV5-4 and TRBJ1-6; TRBD1 matches at 7 bases. There are 17 residues in the CDR3. Looked up from germline, CDR1 is SGHNT and CDR2 is YYREEE (reference sequence). The V gene end was trimmed by 0 bases and the J gene end by 6 bases; junction bases not matched to a gene: 9. In nucleotides, the CDR3 is TGTGCCAGCAGCTTGGAGGCCAGGGGGGTAGTTAATTCACCCCTCCACTTT. Protein: CASSLEARGVVNSPLHF.

V gene TRBV6-5 combines with J gene TRBJ1-6; no reliable D call. CDR3 length: 14 residues. Deletions cut 0 bases from V and 10 bases from J, with 10 bases between. The V gene's germline CDR1 is MNHEY and CDR2 SVGAGI. The CDR3 loop reads CASSYSIGSSPLHF. The CDR3 DNA is TGTGCCAGCAGTTACTCGATCGGTTCCTCACCCCTCCACTTT.

V is TRBV7-2 and J is TRBJ1-6; D unclear. V gave up 6 bases and J gave up 13 bases, with 13 bases separating them. Germline loops: CDR1 SGHTA, CDR2 FQGNSA. The CDR3 has 12 amino acids. In DNA, the CDR3 is TGTGCCAGCAGTCCCCCGGGGAGCCCCCTCCACTTT. It yields the protein CASSPPGSPLHF.

The V and J genes are TRBV19 and TRBJ2-1, with TRBD2 as a possible D gene (6 bases). The V end was cut by 1 base, the J end by 8 bases, with 15 bases between. Germline V CDR1 and CDR2: LNHDA, SQIVND (reference sequence). The CDR3 spans 15 residues. CDR3 nucleotides: TGTGCCAGTAGTATAGGTCCCGGAGGGGCCTATGAGCAGTTCTTC. Translation gives CASSIGPGGAYEQFF.

This clone was observed once. The chain couples TRBV7-2 to TRBJ2-5; 9 bases map to TRBD1. Losses at the gene ends were 2 bases for V and 5 bases for J; bases not matched to a gene: 9. CDR3 length: 16 residues. CDR1 and CDR2 from the germline V gene are SGHTA and FQGNSA. Here the CDR3 DNA reads TGTGCCAGCAGCTTATCCGCCGGGACAGGGAGGGAGACCCAGTACTTC. Translated, it gives CASSLSAGTGRETQYF. Full variable domain (outside the CDR3, taken from reference TRBV7-2 and TRBJ2-5): GAGVSQSPSNKVTEKGKDVELRCDPISGHTALYWYRQSLGQGLEFLIYFQGNSAPDKSGLPSDRFSAERTGGSVSTLTIQRTQQEDSAVYLCASSLSAGTGRETQYFGPGTRLLVL.

On this clone: A junction end diverges from the germline sequence, so it may reflect a read error. V gene TRBV29-1 combines with J gene TRBJ1-1, with 9 bases lining up with TRBD1. CDR1 is SQVTM and CDR2 is ANQGSEA in the germline V gene. This CDR3 has 9 residues. In DNA form, the CDR3 reads TGCAGCGTCTATCCGGGACAGGGCTTT. It encodes CSVYPGQGF. The full variable domain, in which reference TRBV29-1 and TRBJ1-1 provide the parts outside the CDR3, is SAVISQKPSRDICQRGTSLTIQCQVDSQVTMMFWYRQQPGQSLTLIATANQGSEATYESGFVIDKFPISRPNLTFSTLTVSNMSPEDSSIYLCSVYPGQGFGQGTRLTVV.

The chain couples TRBV28 to TRBJ1-5; no reliable D call. The V gene lost 6 bases and the J gene lost 3 bases, with 9 bases spanning the gap. The germline CDR1 and CDR2 sequences are MDHEN and SYDVKM. The CDR3 contains 13 residues. CDR3: CASSTSINQPQHF. In DNA form, the CDR3 reads TGTGCCAGCAGCACGTCTATCAATCAGCCCCAGCATTTT.

The chain couples TRBV5-4 to TRBJ1-2; D not resolved. V lost 0 bases to trimming and J lost 5 bases, with 8 bases between them. The germline V gene encodes CDR1 SGHNT and CDR2 YYREEE (reference sequence). The CDR3 has 13 residues. CDR3 sequence reads: CASSLEAGYGYTF. The DNA for the CDR3 is TGTGCCAGCAGCTTGGAAGCGGGATATGGCTACACCTTC.

The chain joins TRBV4-2 to TRBJ2-3, with 7 nucleotides matching TRBD2. The CDR3 has 15 amino acids. With V trimmed by 4 bases and J by 5 bases, 9 bases remained unmatched. Germline CDR1 LGHNA, CDR2 YNFKEQ. The CDR3 is CASSPWTSLIDTQYF. Written as DNA, the CDR3 is TGTGCCAGCAGCCCCTGGACTAGTCTCATAGATACGCAGTATTTT.

The chain couples TRBV5-1 to TRBJ1-1, with a possible D match to TRBD1 (5 bases). CDR1 and CDR2 (germline): SGHRS, YFSETQ. Trimming stripped 4 bases from V and 4 bases from J, with 17 bases between. The CDR3 sequence is 15 residues long. CDR3 sequence reads: CASSNSQVAGTEAFF. CDR3 bases: TGCGCCAGCAGCAACTCACAGGTGGCGGGCACTGAAGCTTTCTTT.

This clone was seen just once. The rearrangement uses TRBV27 and TRBJ1-5, with D perhaps matching TRBD1 (5 bases). Germline V gene lookup returns CDR1 MNHEY and CDR2 SMNVEV (reference sequence). CDR3 length: 15 amino acids. The V gene lost 0 bases and the J gene lost 2 bases, with 8 bases spanning the gap. The CDR3 loop is CASSLSGGGNQPQHF. As DNA, the CDR3 is TGTGCCAGCAGTTTATCGGGGGGTGGCAATCAGCCCCAGCATTTT.

J is TRBJ2-1 and V is TRBV28; D unclear. The V gene lost 2 bases and the J gene lost 2 bases, with 7 bases spanning the gap. The CDR3 consists of 14 residues. CDR1 and CDR2 from the germline V gene are MDHEN and SYDVKM. This CDR3 reads CASSLHITYNEQFF. DNA of the CDR3: TGTGCCAGCAGTTTACACATAACCTACAATGAGCAGTTCTTC.

The chain has TRBV6-5 and TRBJ2-7; D not certain. The V gene lost 8 bases and the J gene lost 4 bases, with 12 bases spanning the gap. Looked up from germline, CDR1 is MNHEY and CDR2 is SVGAGI. This CDR3 region has 12 residues. This CDR3 reads CASRTQRYEQYF. DNA for the CDR3: TGTGCCAGCCGGACGCAAAGATACGAGCAGTACTTC.